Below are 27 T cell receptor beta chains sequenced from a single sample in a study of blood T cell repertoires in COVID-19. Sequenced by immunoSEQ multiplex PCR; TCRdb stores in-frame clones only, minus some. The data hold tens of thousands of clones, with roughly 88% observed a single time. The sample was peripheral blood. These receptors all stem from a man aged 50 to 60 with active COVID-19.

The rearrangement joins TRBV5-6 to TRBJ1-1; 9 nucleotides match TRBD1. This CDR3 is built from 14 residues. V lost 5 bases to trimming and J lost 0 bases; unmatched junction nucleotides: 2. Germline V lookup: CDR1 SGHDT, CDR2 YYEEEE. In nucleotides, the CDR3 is TGTGCCAGCAGGGGACAGGGCTTGAACACTGAAGCTTTCTTT. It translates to CASRGQGLNTEAFF.

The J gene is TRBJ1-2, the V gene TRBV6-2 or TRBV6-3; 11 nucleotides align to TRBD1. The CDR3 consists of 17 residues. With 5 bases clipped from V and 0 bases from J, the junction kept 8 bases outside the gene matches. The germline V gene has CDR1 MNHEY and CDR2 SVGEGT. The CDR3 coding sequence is TGTGCCAGCAGTGACCCGGGACAGGGGGTCTCTAACTATGGCTACACCTTC. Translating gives CASSDPGQGVSNYGYTF.

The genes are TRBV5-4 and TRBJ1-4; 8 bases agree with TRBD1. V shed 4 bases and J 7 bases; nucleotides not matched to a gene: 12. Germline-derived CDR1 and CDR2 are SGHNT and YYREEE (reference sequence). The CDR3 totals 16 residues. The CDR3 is CASSDGRTGFGEKLFF. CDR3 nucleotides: TGTGCCAGCAGCGATGGGCGGACAGGGTTTGGTGAAAAACTGTTTTTT.

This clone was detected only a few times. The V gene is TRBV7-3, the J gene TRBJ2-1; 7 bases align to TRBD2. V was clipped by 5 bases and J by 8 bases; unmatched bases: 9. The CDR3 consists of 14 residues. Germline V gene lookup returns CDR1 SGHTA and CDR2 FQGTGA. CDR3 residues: CASSRGLGFDEQFF. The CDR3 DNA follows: TGTGCCAGCAGCCGCGGACTAGGTTTCGATGAGCAGTTCTTC.

The CDR3 DNA is TGTGCCAGCAGTACCCAAAACCGGGATACGCAGTATTTT. It is translated as CASSTQNRDTQYF. This chain joins TRBV27 and TRBJ2-3, with D unresolved. The V end lost 5 bases, the J end lost 6 bases, and 12 bases lay between the germline ends. This CDR3 contains 13 residues. Germline CDR1 reads MNHEY; CDR2 reads SMNVEV (reference sequence).

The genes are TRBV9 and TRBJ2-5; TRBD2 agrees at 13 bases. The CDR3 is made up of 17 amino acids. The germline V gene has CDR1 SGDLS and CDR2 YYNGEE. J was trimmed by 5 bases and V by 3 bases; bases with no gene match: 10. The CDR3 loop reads CASSEGAGLAGWETQYF. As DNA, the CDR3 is TGTGCCAGCAGCGAGGGAGCGGGACTAGCGGGGTGGGAGACCCAGTACTTC. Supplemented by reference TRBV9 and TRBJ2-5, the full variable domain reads DSGVTQTPKHLITATGQRVTLRCSPRSGDLSVYWYQQSLDQGLQFLIQYYNGEERAKGNILERFSAQQFPDLHSELNLSSLELGDSALYFCASSEGAGLAGWETQYFGPGTRLLVL.

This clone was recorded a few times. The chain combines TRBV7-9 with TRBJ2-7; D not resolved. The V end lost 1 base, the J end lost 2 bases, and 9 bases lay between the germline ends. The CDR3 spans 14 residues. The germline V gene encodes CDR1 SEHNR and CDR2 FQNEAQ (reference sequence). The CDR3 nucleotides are TGTGCCAGCAGCTTAGTTGGTGAGGCCTACGAGCAGTACTTC. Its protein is CASSLVGEAYEQYF.

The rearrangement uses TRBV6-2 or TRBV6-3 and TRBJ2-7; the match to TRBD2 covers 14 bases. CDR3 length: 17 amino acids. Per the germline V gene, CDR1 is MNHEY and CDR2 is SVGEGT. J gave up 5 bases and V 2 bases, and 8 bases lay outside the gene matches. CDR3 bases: TGTGCCAGCAGTTACCCCCCGGGACTAGCGGGGGAAAACGAGCAGTACTTC. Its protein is CASSYPPGLAGENEQYF.

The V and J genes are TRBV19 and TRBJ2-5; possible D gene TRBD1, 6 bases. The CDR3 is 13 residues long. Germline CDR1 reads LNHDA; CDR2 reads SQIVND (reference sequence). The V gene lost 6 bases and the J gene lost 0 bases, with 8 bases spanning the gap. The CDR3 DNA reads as TGTGCCAGTAGGAGACAGGACCAAGAGACCCAGTACTTC. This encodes CASRRQDQETQYF.

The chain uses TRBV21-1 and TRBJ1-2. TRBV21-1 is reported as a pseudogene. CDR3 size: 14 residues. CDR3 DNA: TGTGCCAGCAGCAAACGGGGGAAAATCTATGGCTACACCTTC. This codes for CASSKRGKIYGYTF.

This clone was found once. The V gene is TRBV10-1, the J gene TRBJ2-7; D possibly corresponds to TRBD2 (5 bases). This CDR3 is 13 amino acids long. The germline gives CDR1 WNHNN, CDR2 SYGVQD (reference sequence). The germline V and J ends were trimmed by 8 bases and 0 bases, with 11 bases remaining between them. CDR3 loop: CASPTRPSYEQYF. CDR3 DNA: TGCGCCAGCCCAACTAGGCCCTCCTACGAGCAGTACTTC.

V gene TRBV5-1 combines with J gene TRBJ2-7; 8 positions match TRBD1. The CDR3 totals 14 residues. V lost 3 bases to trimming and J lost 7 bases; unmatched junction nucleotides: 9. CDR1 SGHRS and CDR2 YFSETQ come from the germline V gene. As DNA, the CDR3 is TGCGCCAGCAGCTGGTCCCAGGGGGCGGATGAGCAGTACTTC. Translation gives CASSWSQGADEQYF.

The CDR3 is CASSQDPWRGSGYTF. In nucleotides, the CDR3 is TGTGCCAGCAGCCAAGATCCTTGGAGAGGATCCGGCTACACCTTC. The J gene is TRBJ1-2, the V gene TRBV14; D unclear. V was cut by 0 bases and J by 8 bases, with 16 bases left in between. The length of the CDR3 is 15 residues. Germline values: CDR1 SGHDN, CDR2 FVKESK.

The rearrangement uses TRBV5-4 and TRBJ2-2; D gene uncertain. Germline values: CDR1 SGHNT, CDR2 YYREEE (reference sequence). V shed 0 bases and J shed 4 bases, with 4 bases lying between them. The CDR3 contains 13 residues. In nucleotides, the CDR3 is TGTGCCAGCAGCTTGGAGCTCACCGGGGAGCTGTTTTTT. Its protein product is CASSLELTGELFF. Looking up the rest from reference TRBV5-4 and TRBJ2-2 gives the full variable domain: ETGVTQSPTHLIKTRGQQVTLRCSSQSGHNTVSWYQQALGQGPQFIFQYYREEENGRGNFPPRFSGLQFPNYSSELNVNALELDDSALYLCASSLELTGELFFGEGSRLTVL.

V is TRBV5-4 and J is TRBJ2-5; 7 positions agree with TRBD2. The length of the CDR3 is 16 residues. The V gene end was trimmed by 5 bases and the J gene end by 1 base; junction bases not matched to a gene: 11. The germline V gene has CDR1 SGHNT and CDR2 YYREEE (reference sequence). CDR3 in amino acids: CASRLDSGSRQETQYF. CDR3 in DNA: TGTGCCAGCAGGCTGGATAGCGGGTCCCGCCAAGAGACCCAGTACTTC. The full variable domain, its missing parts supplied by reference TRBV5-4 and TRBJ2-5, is ETGVTQSPTHLIKTRGQQVTLRCSSQSGHNTVSWYQQALGQGPQFIFQYYREEENGRGNFPPRFSGLQFPNYSSELNVNALELDDSALYLCASRLDSGSRQETQYFGPGTRLLVL.

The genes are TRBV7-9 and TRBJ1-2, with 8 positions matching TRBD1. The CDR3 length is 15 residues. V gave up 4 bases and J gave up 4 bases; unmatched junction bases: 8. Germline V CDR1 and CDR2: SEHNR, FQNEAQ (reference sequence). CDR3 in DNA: TGTGCCAGCAGCTCCGACAGGGGAAAACCCTATGGCTACACCTTC. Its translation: CASSSDRGKPYGYTF.

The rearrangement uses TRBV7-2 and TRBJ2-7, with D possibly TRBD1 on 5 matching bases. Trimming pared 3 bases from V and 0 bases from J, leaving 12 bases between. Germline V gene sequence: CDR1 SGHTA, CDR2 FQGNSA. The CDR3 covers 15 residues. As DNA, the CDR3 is TGTGCCAGCAGCTTTTCGACAGTGAGCTCCTACGAGCAGTACTTC. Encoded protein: CASSFSTVSSYEQYF.

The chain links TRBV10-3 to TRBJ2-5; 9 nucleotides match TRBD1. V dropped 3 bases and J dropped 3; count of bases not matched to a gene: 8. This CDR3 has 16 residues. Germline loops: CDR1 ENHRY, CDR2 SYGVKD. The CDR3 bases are TGTGCCATCAGTGACCCCCTGCGGACAGGGGAAGAGACCCAGTACTTC. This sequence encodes CAISDPLRTGEETQYF.

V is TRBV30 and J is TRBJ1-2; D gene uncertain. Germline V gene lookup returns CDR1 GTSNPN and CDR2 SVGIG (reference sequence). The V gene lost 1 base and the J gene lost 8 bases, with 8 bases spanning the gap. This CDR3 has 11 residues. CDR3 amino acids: CAWSGSAGYTF. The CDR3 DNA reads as TGTGCCTGGAGTGGCTCAGCGGGCTACACCTTC.

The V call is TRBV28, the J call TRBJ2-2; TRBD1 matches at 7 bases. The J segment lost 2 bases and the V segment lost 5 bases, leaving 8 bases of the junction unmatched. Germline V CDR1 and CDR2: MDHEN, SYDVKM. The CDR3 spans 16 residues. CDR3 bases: TGTGCCAGCAGTCCTTGGGGACAGCCAAACACCGGGGAGCTGTTTTTT. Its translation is CASSPWGQPNTGELFF.

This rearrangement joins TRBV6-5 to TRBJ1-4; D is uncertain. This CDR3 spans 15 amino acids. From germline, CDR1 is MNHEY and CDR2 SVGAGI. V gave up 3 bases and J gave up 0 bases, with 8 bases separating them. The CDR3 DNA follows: TGTGCCAGCAGTTATAACAGAGCAACTAATGAAAAACTGTTTTTT. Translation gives CASSYNRATNEKLFF.

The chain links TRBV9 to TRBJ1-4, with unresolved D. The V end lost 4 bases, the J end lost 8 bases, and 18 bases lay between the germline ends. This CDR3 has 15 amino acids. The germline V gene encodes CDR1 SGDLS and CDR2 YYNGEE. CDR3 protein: CASSTDNGREEKLFF. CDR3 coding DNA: TGTGCCAGCAGCACCGACAACGGTCGGGAGGAAAAACTGTTTTTT.

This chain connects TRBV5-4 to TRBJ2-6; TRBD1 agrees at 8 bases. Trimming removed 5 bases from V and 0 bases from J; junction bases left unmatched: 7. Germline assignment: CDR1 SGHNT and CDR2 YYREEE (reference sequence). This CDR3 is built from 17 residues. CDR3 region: CASRGGQGPSGANVLTF. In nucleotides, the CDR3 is TGTGCCAGCAGGGGTGGACAGGGCCCCTCTGGGGCCAACGTCCTGACTTTC.

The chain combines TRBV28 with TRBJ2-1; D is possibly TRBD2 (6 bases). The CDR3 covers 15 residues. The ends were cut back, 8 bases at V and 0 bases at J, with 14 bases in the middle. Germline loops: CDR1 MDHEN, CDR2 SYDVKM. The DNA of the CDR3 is TGTGCCAGCCCTCCCCCCGGGAGCTCCTACAATGAGCAGTTCTTC. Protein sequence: CASPPPGSSYNEQFF.

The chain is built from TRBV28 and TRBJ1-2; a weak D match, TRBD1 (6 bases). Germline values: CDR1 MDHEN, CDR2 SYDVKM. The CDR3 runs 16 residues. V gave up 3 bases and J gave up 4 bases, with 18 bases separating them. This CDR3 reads CASSFMGGRRAYGYTF. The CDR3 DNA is TGTGCCAGCAGTTTTATGGGGGGGCGCAGGGCCTATGGCTACACCTTC.

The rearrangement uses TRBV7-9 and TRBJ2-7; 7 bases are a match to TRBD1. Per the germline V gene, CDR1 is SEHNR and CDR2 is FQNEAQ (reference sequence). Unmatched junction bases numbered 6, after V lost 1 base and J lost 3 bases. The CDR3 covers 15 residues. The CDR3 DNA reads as TGTGCCAGCAGCTTAGGTACAGGGGAGATCTACGAGCAGTACTTC. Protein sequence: CASSLGTGEIYEQYF.

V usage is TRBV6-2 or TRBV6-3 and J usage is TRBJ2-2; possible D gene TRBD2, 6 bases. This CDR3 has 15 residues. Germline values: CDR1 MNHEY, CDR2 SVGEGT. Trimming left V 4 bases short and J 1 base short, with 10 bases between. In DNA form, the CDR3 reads TGTGCCAGCAGTTGGGACGGGAGGAACACCGGGGAGCTGTTTTTT. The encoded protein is CASSWDGRNTGELFF.